The 14 T cell receptor beta chains below were found in one sample sequenced in a study of monozygotic twins with inflammatory bowel disease. From its re-call of the 5' RACE reads, TCRdb lists each CDR3 protein once, without DNA. The specimen's table records over 200,000 distinct CDR3 sequences. Sequencing was done on a sample of blood. The receptors were gathered from a human donor with ulcerative colitis or Crohn's disease, or a healthy co-twin of an affected twin (not recorded which).

This chain uses TRBV5-4 with TRBJ1-1. The CDR3 runs to 16 residues. Germline CDR1 and CDR2: SGHNT and YYREEE (reference sequence). CDR3 protein: CASSLAGFYRNTEAFF.

The chain couples TRBV11-2 to TRBJ2-1; TCRdb returns TRBD1, unconfirmable since there is no DNA. Germline lookup yields CDR1 SGHAT and CDR2 FQNNGV. The CDR3 covers 14 residues. The CDR3 is CASRAIKHPGEQFF.

The chain carries TRBV29-1 and TRBJ2-3; TCRdb's assignment of TRBD1 cannot be checked, as there is no DNA. Germline V gives CDR1 SQVTM, CDR2 ANQGSEA. This CDR3 comprises 15 residues. The CDR3 sequence: CSVKGPAGATDTQYF.

This chain uses TRBV5-1 with TRBJ1-1; TCRdb's D call of TRBD1 is untestable without DNA. Germline V gene data show CDR1 as SGHRS and CDR2 as YFSETQ. The CDR3 totals 14 residues. The CDR3 is CASSPGGWDTEAFF.

The chain joins TRBV11-2 to TRBJ1-2; TCRdb's D call, TRBD1, is unchecked because there is no DNA. CDR1 SGHAT and CDR2 FQNNGV come from the germline V gene. The CDR3 extends over 14 amino acids. The CDR3 sequence: CASSLGTLPGGYTF.

The chain uses TRBV7-9 and TRBJ2-7; checking the TCRdb D call of TRBD1 is not possible without DNA. From germline, CDR1 is SEHNR and CDR2 FQNEAQ (reference sequence). CDR3 length: 14 residues. The CDR3 here is CASRATGTPDEQYF. The full variable domain, in which reference TRBV7-9 and TRBJ2-7 provide the parts outside the CDR3, is DTGVSQNPRHKITKRGQNVTFRCDPISEHNRLYWYRQTLGQGPEFLTYFQNEAQLEKSRLLSDRFSAERPKGSFSTLEIQRTEQGDSAMYLCASRATGTPDEQYFGPGTRLTVT.

This chain connects TRBV19 to TRBJ1-1; TCRdb designates TRBD1, a call that cannot be tested without DNA. The CDR3 is 14 amino acids. The germline CDR1 and CDR2 sequences are LNHDA and SQIVND (reference sequence). The CDR3 sequence: CASKDRGRYGEAFF.

The gene calls are TRBV7-6 and TRBJ2-1; no DNA is available, so the TRBD1 call from TCRdb remains unchecked. Germline-derived CDR1 and CDR2 are SGHVS and FNYEAQ. CDR3 length: 14 residues. The CDR3 protein is CASSSVGGKGEQFF.

This chain connects TRBV27 to TRBJ1-4. The germline CDR1 and CDR2 sequences are MNHEY and SMNVEV (reference sequence). This CDR3 comprises 14 residues. The CDR3 region is CASSLRGINEKLFF.

The chain has TRBV5-1 and TRBJ1-2; absent DNA, TCRdb's TRBD1 call cannot be checked. The CDR3 is made up of 15 amino acids. Germline values: CDR1 SGHRS, CDR2 YFSETQ. The CDR3 loop is CASSFGTRETYGYTF.

J is TRBJ1-1 and V is TRBV10-3; TCRdb gives TRBD1 as the D gene, but with no DNA this cannot be confirmed. The CDR3 consists of 13 residues. The germline V gene has CDR1 ENHRY and CDR2 SYGVKD. The CDR3 loop is CAIGGTPNTEAFF.

V is TRBV11-2 and J is TRBJ1-2; TCRdb indicates TRBD1, and absent DNA this call remains unverified. Per germline, CDR1 SGHAT and CDR2 FQNNGV. The CDR3 is 14 residues long. CDR3 amino acids: CASSPFLGGNGYTF.

The chain is built from TRBV14 and TRBJ1-4; with no DNA, the TCRdb D assignment of TRBD1 cannot be verified. The germline CDR1 and CDR2 sequences are SGHDN and FVKESK. This CDR3 contains 15 residues. This chain's CDR3 is CASSPTGAPNEKLFF.

This rearrangement joins TRBV10-3 to TRBJ1-2; TCRdb lists TRBD1, though no DNA is available to test this call. The germline CDR1 and CDR2 sequences are ENHRY and SYGVKD. The CDR3 has 15 residues. The CDR3 reads CAISAWAGGVYGYTF.